This T cell receptor beta chain was obtained from a study of T cells in Graves' hyperthyroidism and ophthalmopathy. Whole-study context: Blood from the periphery was taken at initial diagnosis, before any treatment.

Used for diagnoses were clinical symptoms, serum thyroxine and TRAb, thyroid ultrasound and orbital computed tomography. Germline CDR1 SGDLS, CDR2 YYNGEE. This CDR3 has 16 amino acids. V lost 5 bases and J lost 0, with 14 bases in between. Amplification yielded TCR beta CDR3 regions, with RNA transcripts as the source. Carried out on the TCR CDR3, a first-round RT-PCR used the HTBI primer set. TCRdb called the multiplex PCR reads again in MiXCR, with one record for every CDR3 protein. Found here are about 840,000 distinct CDR3 sequences, roughly 40% of them singletons; the top ten hold 8.9%. The sequenced material came from blood. V is TRBV9 and J is TRBJ2-2; a possible D gene is TRBD1 (5 bases). The receptor's source is a man in his late teens or twenties with Graves' hyperthyroidism. DNA of the CDR3: TGTGCCAGCAGTACTTTCAGGGATTCGAACACCGGGGAGCTGTTTTTT. Its translation: CASSTFRDSNTGELFF. Full variable domain (missing parts from reference TRBV9 and TRBJ2-2): DSGVTQTPKHLITATGQRVTLRCSPRSGDLSVYWYQQSLDQGLQFLIQYYNGEERAKGNILERFSAQQFPDLHSELNLSSLELGDSALYFCASSTFRDSNTGELFFGEGSRLTVL.